This TCR beta chain was observed in a study of CD8 T cells in ankylosing spondylitis. General observations from the study: Some motif variants had been reported before (in reactive arthritis synovial fluid and blood). A motif in TCR beta, a set of 8 or 9 highly homologous variants, appeared characteristic of ankylosing spondylitis blood. Matched ankylosing spondylitis synovial fluid reportedly showed significant enrichment of disease-linked clones.

With molecular barcodes, quantitative 5'-RACE was used to make the TCR beta libraries. Via MiXCR, TCRdb re-called the 5' RACE reads, giving one row per CDR3 protein. This table has 40,000 or so distinct CDR3 sequences, roughly 11% appearing once. Germline CDR1 is LGHDT and CDR2 is YNNKEL (reference sequence). The length of the CDR3 is 18 residues. V lost 0 bases and J lost 12, with 27 bases in between. The table lists this clonotype with many counts. Its cognate antigen is unknown. The chain recombines TRBV3-1 with TRBJ2-1, with a tentative D call TRBD2 (6 bases). Sequenced: blood, either unsorted or a sorted T cell fraction (not recorded which). This TCR derives from a male donor with ankylosing spondylitis or in good health (not recorded which). The CDR3 region is CASSQDGSLRGLLDPQFF. The CDR3 region has the DNA TGTGCCAGCAGCCAAGATGGGTCCCTTCGAGGACTACTAGACCCGCAGTTCTTC.